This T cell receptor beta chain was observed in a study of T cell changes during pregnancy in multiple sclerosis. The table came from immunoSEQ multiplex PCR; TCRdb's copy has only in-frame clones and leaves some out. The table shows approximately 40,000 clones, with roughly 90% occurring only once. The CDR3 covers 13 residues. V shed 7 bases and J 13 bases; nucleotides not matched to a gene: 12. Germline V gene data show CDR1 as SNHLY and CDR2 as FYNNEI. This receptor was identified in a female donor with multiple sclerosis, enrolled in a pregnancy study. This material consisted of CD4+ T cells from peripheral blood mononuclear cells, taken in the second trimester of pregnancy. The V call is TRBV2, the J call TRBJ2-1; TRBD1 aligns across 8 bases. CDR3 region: CASTGRGRSRQFF. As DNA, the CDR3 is TGTGCCAGCACAGGCAGGGGGCGATCCCGCCAGTTCTTC.